The clone carrying this T cell receptor beta chain was seen a few times. No antigen is known for it. The germline gives CDR1 KGHSH, CDR2 LQKENI. V dropped 4 bases and J dropped 2 bases, with 5 bases sitting between them. This CDR3 has 13 residues. The repertoire was sequenced with immunoSEQ multiplex PCR; TCRdb's copy has only in-frame clones and lacks some. The sample lists 80,000 to 100,000 clones, about four fifths occurring once. The sample belongs to a study of PD-1 blockade in classical Hodgkin lymphoma. Study results and caveats: Exclusion applied to patients who initiated nivolumab less than 1 year following ASCT. Significantly greater TCR diversity emerged by C4D1 in CD4+ cells but not CD8+ cells.

All trial patients relapsed after autologous stem cell transplantation. The clonotype was recovered from a human donor with classical Hodgkin lymphoma. The genes are TRBV18 and TRBJ1-4, with D hard to call. The material sequenced was peripheral blood mononuclear cells (PBMCs), taken before the second cycle of nivolumab. DNA of the CDR3: TGTGCCAGCTCACTGGGGACTAATGAAAAACTGTTTTTT. Amino acids: CASSLGTNEKLFF.